This record looks at one TCR beta chain sequence and its context. The antigen is not known. CDR1 LNHDA and CDR2 SQIVND come from the germline V gene (reference sequence). CDR3 size: 14 residues. V lost 6 bases and J lost 0, with 10 bases in between. Sequencing used immunoSEQ multiplex PCR; TCRdb keeps in-frame clones, though not all of them. The sample yields 65,000 to 95,000 clones, around 80% seen once. This specimen belongs to a study of T cell repertoires and HLA-DP antigens. Study-wide points: Total CD4+ responders were stimulated by HeLa antigen-presenting cells.

The clonotype originates from a man in his sixties in good health and CMV-seronegative. The chain is built from TRBV19 and TRBJ2-3; D may be TRBD1 or TRBD2 (5 bases each). Sequencing used CD4+ T cells from PBMCs. DNA for the CDR3: TGTGCCAGTAGGGTGAGGGGTAGCACAGATACGCAGTATTTT. Its translation is CASRVRGSTDTQYF.